What follows is one T cell receptor (beta chain) and its context. Germline CDR1 is SGHRS and CDR2 is YFSETQ. This CDR3 contains 15 residues. The germline V and J ends were trimmed by 0 bases and 4 bases, with 11 bases remaining between them. The data were taken from a study of T cell responses to AZD1222 COVID-19 vaccine. Profiled with immunoSEQ multiplex PCR; TCRdb holds only in-frame clones, not every one. The sample contains some 96,000 clones, around 90% of which appear only once. This sample comprised peripheral blood, obtained on day 0 of AZD1222 vaccination. V is TRBV5-1 and J is TRBJ1-5; tentatively, D is TRBD1 (5 bases). This TCR derives from an adult in good health. CDR3 in amino acids: CASSLGMGLNQPQHF. The CDR3 DNA is TGCGCCAGCAGCTTGGGAATGGGGCTTAATCAGCCCCAGCATTTT.